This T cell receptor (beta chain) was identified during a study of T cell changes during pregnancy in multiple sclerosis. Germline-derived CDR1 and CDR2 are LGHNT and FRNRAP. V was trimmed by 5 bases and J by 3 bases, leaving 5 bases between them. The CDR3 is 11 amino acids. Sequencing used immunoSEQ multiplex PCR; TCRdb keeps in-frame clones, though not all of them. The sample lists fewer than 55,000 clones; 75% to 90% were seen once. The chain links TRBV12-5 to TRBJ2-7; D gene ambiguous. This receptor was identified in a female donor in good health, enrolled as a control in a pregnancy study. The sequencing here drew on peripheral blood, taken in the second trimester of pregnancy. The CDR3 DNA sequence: TGTGCTAGTGGTACTTTCTACGAGCAGTACTTC. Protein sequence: CASGTFYEQYF.